This T cell receptor beta chain appears in the sequencing data of a study of blood T cell repertoires in COVID-19. Study at large: Some COVID-19 samples were acute and others convalescent; all came from the United States, Italy and Spain. PBMCs, B-cell-depleted T cells, or T cells were the source of the cDNA or gDNA that made up the material.

Produced via immunoSEQ multiplex PCR; TCRdb's table is partial and in-frame only. The table lists some 150,000 clones, around 80% of them singletons. In germline, CDR1 is KGHDR, CDR2 SFDVKD. The length of the CDR3 is 18 residues. Regarding this clone: The junction departs from germline at one end; a sequencing error may be responsible.

This sequence originates from a man aged 60 to 75 with acute or convalescent COVID-19. The sample taken for sequencing was peripheral blood. V gene TRBV24-1 combines with J gene TRBJ2-1, with D perhaps matching TRBD2 (5 bases). The CDR3 sequence is CATSDSPGINSPYSEQFF. Written as DNA, the CDR3 is TGTGCCACCAGTGATTCCCCGGGGATTAATTCTCCTTACAGTGAGCAGTTCTTC.